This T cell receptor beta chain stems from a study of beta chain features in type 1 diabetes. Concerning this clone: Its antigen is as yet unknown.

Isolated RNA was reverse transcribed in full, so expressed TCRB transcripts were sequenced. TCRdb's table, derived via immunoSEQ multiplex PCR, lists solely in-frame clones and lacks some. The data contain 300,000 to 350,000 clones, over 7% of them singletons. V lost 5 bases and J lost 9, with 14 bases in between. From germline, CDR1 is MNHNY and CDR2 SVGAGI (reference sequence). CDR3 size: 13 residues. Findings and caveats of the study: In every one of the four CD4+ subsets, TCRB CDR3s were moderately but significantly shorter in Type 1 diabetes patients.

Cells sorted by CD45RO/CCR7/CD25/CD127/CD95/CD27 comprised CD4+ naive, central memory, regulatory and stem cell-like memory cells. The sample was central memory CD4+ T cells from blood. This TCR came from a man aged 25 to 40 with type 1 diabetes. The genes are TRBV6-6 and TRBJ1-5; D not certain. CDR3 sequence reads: CASSADAGWPQHF. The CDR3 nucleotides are TGTGCCAGCAGTGCTGACGCGGGTTGGCCCCAGCATTTT.